This T cell receptor beta chain was identified during a study of T cell responses to AZD1222 COVID-19 vaccine. Germline V CDR1 and CDR2: LNHDA, SQIVND (reference sequence). The V gene end was trimmed by 2 bases and the J gene end by 4 bases; junction bases not matched to a gene: 6. This CDR3 has 16 amino acids. The method was immunoSEQ multiplex PCR; TCRdb's version includes in-frame clones alone and lacks a portion of them. Of more than 80,000 clones in the sample, 75% to 90% were seen once. The receptor's source is an adult who received the AZD1222 COVID-19 vaccine. V and J are TRBV19 and TRBJ1-5; 9 positions agree with TRBD1. The input for sequencing was peripheral blood, taken 28 days after the second AZD1222 dose. The CDR3 DNA sequence: TGTGCCAGTAGTATACCCAGGACAGGGGCAAATCAGCCCCAGCATTTT. Protein sequence: CASSIPRTGANQPQHF.